One and the same sample provided the 10 T cell receptor beta chains below, sequenced in a study of blood T cell repertoires in COVID-19. The table came from immunoSEQ multiplex PCR; TCRdb's copy has only in-frame clones and leaves some out. The sample contains fewer than 500,000 clones, approximately 90% of which appear only once. The specimen was PBMCs or T cells enriched from blood (not recorded which). The origin of the receptors is a young man who had recovered from COVID-19.

This clone was observed a single time. The chain has TRBV18 and TRBJ2-1, with 10 bases that match TRBD1. CDR3 length equals 15 residues. Germline-derived CDR1 and CDR2 are KGHSH and LQKENI. V was pared by 1 base and J by 9 bases, with 6 bases of the junction left unmatched. The CDR3 DNA follows: TGTGCCAGCTCACCACAGCTAGGACAGGGGGGTGAGCAGTTCTTC. This codes for CASSPQLGQGGEQFF.

The genes are TRBV19 and TRBJ2-7; weak D call: TRBD2 (6 bases). V was cut by 4 bases and J by 3 bases, with 13 bases left in between. CDR3 size: 14 residues. Germline V gives CDR1 LNHDA, CDR2 SQIVND (reference sequence). The CDR3 DNA follows: TGTGCCAGTAGTAGTGGACTATTCGTCTACGAGCAGTACTTC. This codes for CASSSGLFVYEQYF.

This chain links TRBV7-2 with TRBJ2-7; D possibly corresponds to TRBD2 (6 bases). Germline V gene data show CDR1 as SGHTA and CDR2 as FQGNSA. This CDR3 region has 13 residues. V lost 5 bases to trimming and J lost 1 base, with 9 bases between them. CDR3: CASSLGRSYEQYF. The CDR3 bases are TGTGCCAGCAGCCTGGGGAGGTCCTACGAGCAGTACTTC.

V gene TRBV27 combines with J gene TRBJ2-7; no firm D call. Germline assignment: CDR1 MNHEY and CDR2 SMNVEV (reference sequence). CDR3 length: 15 amino acids. Between the trimmed V and J ends, which lost 2 bases and 4 bases, there was a span of 15 bases. CDR3 protein: CASSLALGRTYEQYF. Written as DNA, the CDR3 is TGTGCCAGCAGTTTAGCATTGGGCCGAACTTACGAGCAGTACTTC.

V usage is TRBV7-9 and J usage is TRBJ1-2; 7 nucleotides match TRBD1. The trim removed 5 bases at V and 7 bases at J, leaving 7 bases unmatched. The CDR3 spans 13 residues. Germline values: CDR1 SEHNR, CDR2 FQNEAQ (reference sequence). The DNA of the CDR3 is TGTGCCAGCAGCCCTGACAGGGAAATTGGCTACACCTTC. Translating it yields CASSPDREIGYTF.

This rearrangement joins TRBV12-3 or TRBV12-4 to TRBJ2-1; possible D gene TRBD2, 6 bases. Trimming stripped 6 bases from V and 7 bases from J, with 10 bases between. This CDR3 comprises 12 residues. CDR3: CASSGRRNEQFF. The CDR3 DNA reads as TGTGCCAGCAGCGGGAGAAGAAATGAGCAGTTCTTC.

The chain recombines TRBV24-1 with TRBJ2-5, with a weak D call TRBD1 (5 bases). Looked up from germline, CDR1 is KGHDR and CDR2 is SFDVKD. Trimming took 6 bases from V and 5 from J, leaving 12 bases between them. This CDR3 is 13 amino acids long. This chain's CDR3 is CATSLGVIETQYF. The CDR3 DNA is TGTGCCACCAGTCTAGGGGTTATCGAGACCCAGTACTTC.

This clone appeared a single time. V gene TRBV6-5 combines with J gene TRBJ1-6; D call uncertain. Germline lookup yields CDR1 MNHEY and CDR2 SVGAGI. V lost 8 bases, J lost 10 bases, and 15 bases lay in between. This CDR3 region has 13 residues. This chain's CDR3 is CASAGGPQSPLHF. The CDR3 nucleotides read TGTGCCAGCGCTGGAGGCCCCCAGTCACCCCTCCACTTT.

The chain uses TRBV5-1 and TRBJ2-2; D ambiguous. This CDR3 has 16 amino acids. Germline-derived CDR1 and CDR2 are SGHRS and YFSETQ. V dropped 1 base and J dropped 1 base, with 11 bases sitting between them. Here the CDR3 reads CASSLPRPENTGELFF. The CDR3 region has the DNA TGCGCCAGCAGCTTGCCGAGGCCCGAGAACACCGGGGAGCTGTTTTTT. Variable domain in full (rest from reference TRBV5-1 and TRBJ2-2): KAGVTQTPRYLIKTRGQQVTLSCSPISGHRSVSWYQQTPGQGLQFLFEYFSETQRNKGNFPGRFSGRQFSNSRSEMNVSTLELGDSALYLCASSLPRPENTGELFFGEGSRLTVL.

This clone has just a few counts. The chain uses TRBV12-3 or TRBV12-4 and TRBJ2-7, with a tentative D call TRBD2 (6 bases). V was pared by 6 bases and J by 4 bases, with 13 bases between. This CDR3 region has 13 residues. CDR3 in DNA: TGTGCCAGCAGCAGGGACTGGATTTACGAGCAGTACTTC. Amino acid sequence: CASSRDWIYEQYF.